This T cell receptor (beta chain) is drawn from a study of T cell responses to AZD1222 COVID-19 vaccine. The data were produced by immunoSEQ multiplex PCR, yet TCRdb's version contains in-frame clones alone and is incomplete. The table records 110,000 to 150,000 clones, 80% to 95% of them present only once. General study findings and limits: The donor cohort was predominantly white British with a female majority, and clonal diversity may have been underestimated.

Worth noting for this clone: No antigen is known for it. At one end, the junction sequence differs from germline, possibly due to a read error.

The germline V gene has CDR1 SGHTA and CDR2 FQGNSA. CDR3 length equals 14 residues. The rearrangement joins TRBV7-2 to TRBJ2-7; 8 bases align to TRBD2. This clonotype was obtained from an adult in good health. Specimen: peripheral blood, collected on day 0 of AZD1222 vaccination. CDR3 loop: CASSYSGTSCEQYF. The CDR3 DNA is TGTGCCAGCAGCTATAGCGGGACCTCCTGCGAGCAGTACTTC.